This entry concerns a single T cell receptor beta chain. The specificity of this receptor is unknown. No clone much larger than this one lies a single base away; base qualities are absent. The collaborating institutions used their own protocols to collect whole blood in K2EDTA tubes. Collaborator samples were shipped for TCRbeta analysis as frozen whole blood, isolated PBMCs, or DNA extracted from either sample type. The data were taken from a study of blood T cell repertoires in COVID-19 (dated by TCRdb to 2018 to 2021). Regarding the complete study: Collaborator samples came from the United States, Italy and Spain and covered acute and convalescent phases of COVID-19. The samples were drawn from two sources: the first 160 participants of the ongoing ImmuneRACE study, and some 1,300 subjects contributed by 6 global collaborators. The prospective study material was composed of cDNA or gDNA derived from T cells, B-cell-depleted T cells, or PBMCs. The repertoires were released in a freely available public database meant as a resource for research on the immune response to SARS-CoV-2. HLA class I and class II types, where available, came from metadata supplied by the sample provider rather than from assay-based typing. Sample metadata almost always included a de-identified subject ID, COVID-19 status, age in years and sex. The dataset comprised deeply sampled blood TCRbeta repertoires from subjects exposed to, actively infected with, or recovered from COVID-19. Results the study describes overall, beyond this receptor: The quantity of clinical and demographic metadata differed by source and by participant and was supplied without curation.

TCRbeta CDR3 regions were amplified from genomic DNA using the immunoSEQ Assay, a bias-controlled multiplex PCR. Per the original workflow: The number of nucleated cells in each sample was estimated by amplification of reference gene primers within the assay. Sequence reads were collapsed and filtered to measure the absolute abundance of every unique TCRbeta CDR3 rearrangement. For each sample, productive Simpson clonality was calculated as the square root of Simpson's diversity index over productive rearrangements. In TCRdb, the immuneACCESS table is reduced to in-frame sequences with V and J assigned. These tables do not hold every clone; where another copy was compared, an unresolved V gene accounts for under half, and the others remain unexplained. Clone size and the V and J calls come from that table; the DNA yielded D and trimming. The table for this sample lists approximately 200,000 clones; roughly 80% of them were counted only once. The biggest ten clones account for less than 7.5% of the sample.

Its CDR3 holds 13 amino acids, cysteine through phenylalanine. Solely the CDR3 DNA is kept, with 39 bases framed from the first base. Trimming costs V 6 bases and J 4 bases, and their ends lie 10 bases apart. The germline V gene specifies WSHSY as CDR1 and SAAADI as CDR2. The sequence joins TRBV10-2 to TRBJ1-5, and TRBD1 may be the D gene, going by 6 matching bases. The sequenced sample was peripheral blood. The receptor's source is a woman aged 45-65 years with acute or convalescent COVID-19. The DNA is as follows: TGCGCCAGCAGGGACAGAGCTAATCAGCCCCAGCATTTT. Translation gives CASRDRANQPQHF.